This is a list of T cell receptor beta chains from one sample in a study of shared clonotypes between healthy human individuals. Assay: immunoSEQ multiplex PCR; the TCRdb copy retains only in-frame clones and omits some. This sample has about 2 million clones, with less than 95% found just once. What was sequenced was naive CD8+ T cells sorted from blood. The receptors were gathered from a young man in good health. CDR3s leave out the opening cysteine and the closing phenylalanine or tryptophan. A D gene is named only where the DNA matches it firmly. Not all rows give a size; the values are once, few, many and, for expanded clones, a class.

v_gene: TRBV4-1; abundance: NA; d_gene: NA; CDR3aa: ASSQGWGSTDTQY
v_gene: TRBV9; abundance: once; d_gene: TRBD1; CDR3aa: ASSVADRAEGNTIY
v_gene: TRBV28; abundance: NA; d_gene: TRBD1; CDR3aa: ASSTSGTARNEQY
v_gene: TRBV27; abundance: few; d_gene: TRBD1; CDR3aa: ATLDRDYGYT
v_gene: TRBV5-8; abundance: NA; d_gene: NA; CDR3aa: ASSLGTSGNTIY
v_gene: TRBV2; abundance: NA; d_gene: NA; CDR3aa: ASTSSEAF
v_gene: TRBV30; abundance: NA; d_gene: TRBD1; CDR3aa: AWSVEGQGIYGYT
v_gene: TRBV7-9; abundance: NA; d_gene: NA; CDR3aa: ASSRYLGGFSSYEQY
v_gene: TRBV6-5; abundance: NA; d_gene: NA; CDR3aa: ASSYSASPYEQY
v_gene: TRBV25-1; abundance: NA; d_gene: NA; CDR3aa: ASSQGSGFSNQPQH
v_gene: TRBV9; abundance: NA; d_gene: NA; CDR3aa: ASALGGNTEAF
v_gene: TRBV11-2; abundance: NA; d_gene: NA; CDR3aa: ASSFRGYNEQF
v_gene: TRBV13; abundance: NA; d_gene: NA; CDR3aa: ASTLGGAQPQH